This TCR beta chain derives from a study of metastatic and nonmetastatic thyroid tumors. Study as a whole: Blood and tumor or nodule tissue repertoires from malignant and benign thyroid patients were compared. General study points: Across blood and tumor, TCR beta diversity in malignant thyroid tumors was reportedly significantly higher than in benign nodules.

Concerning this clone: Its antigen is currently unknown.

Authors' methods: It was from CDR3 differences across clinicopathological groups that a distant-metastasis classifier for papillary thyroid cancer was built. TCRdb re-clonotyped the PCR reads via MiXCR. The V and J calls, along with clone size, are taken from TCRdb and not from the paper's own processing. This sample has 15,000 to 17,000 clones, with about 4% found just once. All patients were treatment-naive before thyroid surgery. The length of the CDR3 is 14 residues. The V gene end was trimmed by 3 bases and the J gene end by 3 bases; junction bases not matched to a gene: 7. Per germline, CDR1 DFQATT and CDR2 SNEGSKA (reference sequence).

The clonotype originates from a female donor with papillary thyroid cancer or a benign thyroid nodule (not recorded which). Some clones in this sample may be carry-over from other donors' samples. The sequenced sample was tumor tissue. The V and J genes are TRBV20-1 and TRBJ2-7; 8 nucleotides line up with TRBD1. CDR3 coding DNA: TGCAGTGCTAGGCTAGGACAGGGAATCTACGAGCAGTACTTC. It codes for CSARLGQGIYEQYF.